This TCR beta chain is drawn from a study of PD-L1 blockade in urothelial cancer. Some clones are missing from TCRdb's copy, which holds only in-frame ones; the method was immunoSEQ multiplex PCR. The sample carries some 71,000 clones, approximately 86% recorded once. This CDR3 spans 15 amino acids. The germline V and J ends were trimmed by 3 bases and 1 base, with 9 bases remaining between them. Looked up from germline, CDR1 is KGHSH and CDR2 is LQKENI. The sample's time point: pretreatment peripheral blood. This chain uses TRBV18 with TRBJ2-2; D is possibly TRBD1 (5 bases). This receptor was obtained from a man in his 60s with urothelial cancer. This specimen was PBMCs, taken around atezolizumab (anti-PD-L1) treatment. The CDR3 nucleotides read TGTGCCAGCTCACCTGGTCAGGGGAACACCGGGGAGCTGTTTTTT. As protein: CASSPGQGNTGELFF.